This T cell receptor beta chain was captured in a study of cytomegalovirus exposure and HLA in healthy donors (dated 2017 in TCRdb). Context from the whole study: According to an earlier analysis of 587 of the donors, roughly 180 million T cells yielded 120 million or so unique TCR beta sequences and less than 300 Gb of sequence data. The T cell repertoires of about 700 subjects were profiled by immunosequencing and related to cytomegalovirus serostatus. Rather than drawing on any new phenotypic data, the later analysis identified candidate immune exposures from TCR beta sequences and the way those sequences occurred across donors. HLA typing covered class I and class II loci at four-digit resolution. Among the approximately 400 genotyped donors, approximately 77% belonged to the genetic ancestry cluster associated with self-reported Caucasian donors. All discovery cohort repertoires had been generated on a single sequencing platform. Donor age, sex, ethnicity and CMV serostatus were compiled together with the repertoire data. A later genetic analysis took genome-wide SNP genotypes for about three fifths of the roughly 700 donors and used that subset as a discovery cohort. An earlier analysis of roughly 580 of the donors used high-throughput TCR beta sequencing to judge whether each TCR beta V gene segment behaved as functional or pseudogenic. The number of typed donors differed by locus: roughly 620-630 for A, B, C, DRB1 and DQB1; 522 for DQA1; around 610 for DPA1; and about 450 for DPB1. In a later analysis, previously published TCR beta repertoires from 550 to 700 donors were re-analyzed and high-resolution HLA genotyping was added so that TCR occurrence patterns could be studied. The aim of the study was to test whether cataloging public T cell receptors could identify signatures of past pathogen exposure. Five DR-DQ haplotypes were treated as single units for association and clustering because of strong linkage in the cohort. Among about 370 genotyped donors of the cohort, an average of roughly 230,000 unique TCR beta nucleotide sequences was sequenced per donor, of which about 19% were non-productive. In addition to the first cohort of 500 to 850 subjects, a separate validation cohort of around 110 different subjects was used. To predict cytomegalovirus infection status, the study brought together high-throughput TCR immunosequencing, statistical association of individual TCRs with disease status, and machine learning. Roughly 300 gigabases of sequencing data and around 88 million unique TCR sequences made up an early release that covered 500 to 700 HLA-typed donors.

Receptor amplification or capture employed the immunoSEQ multiplex PCR assay. For the multiplex PCR, a mixture combining 60 forward primers for TCR Vbeta segments and 13 reverse primers for TCR Jbeta segments was used. The CDR3 region of rearranged TCR beta genes was amplified from genomic DNA with a multiplex PCR assay. The amplified TCR beta libraries were sequenced on the Illumina HiSeq System as 87-base-pair reads. The study's own analysis went as follows. A later analysis counted approximately 74 million unique TCR beta chains across the 690 or so repertoires, and roughly 10 million of these chains were shared by at least two donors. To remove PCR and sequencing errors, raw reads were error-corrected and collapsed into unique sequences using a nearest-neighbor algorithm that merged closely related sequences. V, D and J gene segments were assigned by aligning CDR3 sequences to IMGT reference sequences. For a sequence to be retained, a match of at least six nucleotides was required to both a V gene segment and a J gene segment. A rearrangement counted as productive if the CDR3 had no stop codons and remained in frame with V and J, and every other rearrangement counted as non-productive. Following IMGT convention, CDR3 was defined as the stretch from the second conserved V-encoded cysteine up to the conserved J-encoded phenylalanine. The earlier analysis of around 640 of the donors excluded sequences that lacked an unambiguous match to a single V gene segment. An earlier analysis of fewer than 750 of the donors called V segments functional above 56.7% productive rearrangements and segregating when the between-donor standard deviation exceeded 5%. A statistical classification framework was built for diagnosing cytomegalovirus status from the catalog of TCR beta chain sequences. A later analysis assigned V and J genes by comparing TCR nucleotide sequences with IMGT/GENE-DB human TR gene sequences. In a later analysis, CDR3 sequences and most-parsimonious VDJ recombination scenarios were assigned using the TCRdist pipeline. In a later analysis, each TCR beta chain was defined by its CDR3 amino acid sequence together with its V-gene family, and reads without a unique V-gene family were excluded. A later analysis removed 592 highly shared, low-generation-probability nucleotide sequences to deal with suspected cross-contamination and a sequencing artifact. In a later analysis, a clonal expansion index was calculated for each public chain from normalized within-repertoire ranks of inferred template counts. In a later analysis, generation probabilities were computed using a VDJ recombination model fitted to out-of-frame rearrangements, and the results were checked against IGoR. A later analysis scored TCR-TCR, TCR-HLA and TCR-CMV co-occurrence with hypergeometric tests, applying a repertoire-size bias correction to TCR pairs. To estimate false discovery rates, a later analysis permuted the HLA or CMV assignments 20 times. In a later analysis, co-occurring TCRs were grouped using DBSCAN, with TCRdist sequence similarity added in when clustering inside HLA-allele-positive subsets. Repertoires with fewer than 30,000 or more than 120,000 public chains, plus five repertoires with anomalous nucleotide sharing, were excluded from co-occurrence clustering. The clones in this table, taken by TCRdb from immuneACCESS, are in-frame only. Not every clone is retained; where verified, under half of the shortfall comes from an unresolved V gene, and the cause of the rest is unknown. V and J calls and clone size are as listed in that table; D and trimming were resolved from the DNA. The sample table shows approximately 260,000 clones, and 70% to 90% are seen once. The top ten clones comprise roughly 2% of the sample.

The research as a whole found: According to a later analysis, most CMV-associated TCR beta chains appeared to be HLA-restricted, and the HLA associations seemed to be driven largely by CMV exposure. Three of the identified cytomegalovirus-associated TCR beta chains were confirmed in vitro to be specific for cytomegalovirus antigens. A further reported finding was that TCR beta sequences accurately predicted the HLA-A and HLA-B alleles for most subjects in the first cohort. The authors suggested that the approach could potentially be extended to other disease states and immunological phenotypes. In an earlier analysis of 587 of the donors, most TCR beta V segments were observed in productive rearrangements about 90% or about 30% of the time, broadly matching IMGT annotations. This cohort had only TCR beta chains sequenced, and the lack of alpha or paired-chain data limited which features could be detected. The classifier was reported to diagnose cytomegalovirus status with high specificity and sensitivity in both the original and validation cohorts. Assigning TCR associations to individual alleles was difficult when HLA alleles, especially DR and DQ, strongly co-occurred. In a later analysis, HLA-associated TCR beta chains showed more clonal expansion and lower generation probabilities than non-associated chains that were equally common. The earlier analysis of some 560 of the donors excluded roughly 16 rarely observed V segments, including chromosome 9 orphons, because counts were too low. The presence/absence analyses assumed that sequencing depth was roughly uniform across donors, and that assumption may not be true. A later analysis found that TCR association rates varied across HLA loci, with DRB1 alleles showing the most associated TCRs and HLA-C alleles the fewest. CMV serostatus was the only immune exposure information available for the cohort. A total of fewer than 200 TCR beta chains were listed by the study as associated with cytomegalovirus. Most TCR sequences were seen in very few donors, while some public TCRs were found in many individuals. In a later analysis, some 17,000 TCR beta sequences were associated with specific HLA alleles at a false discovery rate of 0.05. Correlated functional status among segregating V segments might reflect linkage disequilibrium, but an unknown experimental factor could not be ruled out. An association between a missense DCLRE1C variant and V-gene and J-gene trimming of TCR beta chains was found in a later genetic analysis and replicated in an independent cohort. Several of the top co-occurrence clusters appeared to be linked to parvovirus B19, influenza, CMV and Epstein-Barr virus, according to a later analysis. Because HLA typing was unavailable for some donors at each locus, only the typed subset was used in association tests. In a later genetic analysis, fewer N-insertions in productive TCRs were reported among donors in an Asian-associated ancestry cluster than the approximately 710-donor mean. A cluster of highly shared sequence variants was judged likely to be a technical artifact of the sequencing pipeline. Some IMGT-functional V segments, including TRBV6-2 and TRBV6-3, could not be distinguished by the 87-base-pair reads and were therefore excluded.

In regard to this clone: No cognate antigen has been identified for it. The input lacks base qualities; no much larger clone sits a single base away.

A distance of 19 bases separates the germline ends of V and J, which lose 3 bases and 1 base respectively. CDR1 is given as SGHRS and CDR2 as YFSETQ, both from the germline V gene. The CDR3 numbers 17 residues from cysteine through phenylalanine. Kept here is only the CDR3 DNA, which spans 51 bases and is read in frame from base 1. In total, fewer than 750 healthy bone marrow donors made up the cohort. At the time of sampling, every cohort member was nominally healthy, though immune exposures that went unrecorded were likely present. The donor tested CMV seropositive, placing the donor among the approximately 290 seropositive members of the cohort. Each donor provided a peripheral blood sample, and peripheral blood mononuclear cells were used for TCR beta sequencing. The Qiagen DNeasy Blood Extraction Kit was used to extract genomic DNA from the blood cell samples.

This clonotype was sampled from a woman in her forties in good health and CMV-seropositive. The sample consisted of PBMCs. In this chain, TRBV5-1 is recombined with TRBJ1-1; the D gene is perhaps TRBD1, on 5 matching bases. The nucleotide sequence reads as follows: TGCGCCAGCAGCTCCCCCCGGCTGGGCGACAGGAACACTGAAGCTTTCTTT. It encodes CASSSPRLGDRNTEAFF.